One sample yielded the 14 T cell receptor beta chains listed below, sequenced in a study of shared clonotypes between healthy human individuals (dated by TCRdb to about 2020). The receptor library was made with the immunoSEQ multiplex PCR assay. In its TCRdb copy, this immuneACCESS table keeps in-frame sequences only and misses some clones. Where compared with another copy, unresolved V genes explain less than half of these, and the others have no known cause. This sample has about 1 million clones in its table, and 70% to 80% of those were observed once. The ten largest clones capture over 1.3% of the sample. Sequenced sample: memory CD4+ T cells sorted from blood. The cell subset or site label here, explained by the study, means: CD45RA-negative fraction. The receptors originated from a young man in good health.

The chain is built from TRBV7-3 and TRBJ2-6, with 8 bases lining up with TRBD1. The CDR3 runs 18 residues. Germline CDR1 reads SGHTA; CDR2 reads FQGTGA. Trimming took 2 bases from V and 0 from J; bases not matched to a gene: 6. The CDR3 nucleotides are TGTGCCAGCAGCTTACAGGGGACAGGTTTCTCTGGGGCCAACGTCCTGACTTTC. It yields the protein CASSLQGTGFSGANVLTF.

This clone was seen only a few times. The gene calls are TRBV5-4 and TRBJ2-7; possibly TRBD2 for D (5 bases). This CDR3 is built from 15 residues. Germline V gene data show CDR1 as SGHNT and CDR2 as YYREEE (reference sequence). Trimming pared 1 base from V and 3 bases from J, leaving 14 bases between. The CDR3 reads CASSLIRGSSYEQYF. The CDR3, as DNA: TGTGCCAGCAGCTTGATACGGGGAAGTAGCTACGAGCAGTACTTC.

This clone was seen at least ten times. The genes are TRBV19 and TRBJ2-7, with D hard to call. CDR3 size: 15 residues. The germline V and J ends were trimmed by 6 bases and 1 base, with 16 bases remaining between them. The germline V gene encodes CDR1 LNHDA and CDR2 SQIVND (reference sequence). CDR3 residues: CASSSAWAASYEQYF. Here the CDR3 DNA reads TGTGCCAGTAGCAGCGCTTGGGCAGCTTCCTACGAGCAGTACTTC.

Comment on this clone: This sample includes further DNA sequences coding for the same CDR3. The rearrangement links TRBV30 to TRBJ1-5; possibly TRBD1 for D (6 bases). The CDR3 is 13 residues long. V was trimmed by 2 bases and J by 7 bases, leaving 12 bases between them. The germline V gene encodes CDR1 GTSNPN and CDR2 SVGIG (reference sequence). CDR3 residues: CAWSTGKGQPQHF. Here the CDR3 DNA reads TGTGCCTGGAGTACAGGGAAAGGCCAGCCCCAGCATTTT.

The rearrangement links TRBV9 to TRBJ1-6; D is undetermined. CDR3 size: 15 residues. The V and J ends lost 0 bases and 3 bases respectively, with 7 bases between them. The germline V gene has CDR1 SGDLS and CDR2 YYNGEE. The CDR3 sequence is CASSVGVDYNSPLHF. DNA of the CDR3: TGTGCCAGCAGCGTAGGGGTAGACTATAATTCACCCCTCCACTTT.

The chain links TRBV29-1 to TRBJ1-4; D perhaps matches TRBD1 (5 bases). This CDR3 has 13 amino acids. Germline-derived CDR1 and CDR2 are SQVTM and ANQGSEA. Trimming cost V 4 bases and J 3 bases, with 9 bases left between them. The DNA of the CDR3 is TGCAGCGTTGTATGGGGGGCTAATGAAAAACTGTTTTTT. Its protein product is CSVVWGANEKLFF.

The gene calls are TRBV5-1 and TRBJ1-6; no reliable D call. The CDR3 runs to 13 residues. Looked up from germline, CDR1 is SGHRS and CDR2 is YFSETQ. Trimming removed 7 bases at V and 4 bases at J, with 9 bases between. In DNA form, the CDR3 reads TGCGCCAGCGCTGATTTGTATAATTCACCCCTCCACTTT. It is translated as CASADLYNSPLHF.

This rearrangement joins TRBV7-2 to TRBJ1-3; possible D gene TRBD1, 6 bases. The CDR3 consists of 15 residues. The germline V gene has CDR1 SGHTA and CDR2 FQGNSA. V lost 1 base and J 4 bases, leaving 11 bases between the germline ends. CDR3: CASSLDEGGGNTIYF. In nucleotides, the CDR3 is TGTGCCAGCAGCTTAGATGAGGGGGGAGGAAACACCATATATTTT.

The chain couples TRBV4-1 to TRBJ1-1; D is perhaps TRBD1 (5 bases). The length of the CDR3 is 15 residues. The germline V gene has CDR1 MGHRA and CDR2 YSYEKL. V was clipped by 3 bases and J by 5 bases, with 16 bases between them. The CDR3, as DNA: TGCGCCAGCAGCCATGACCATCTGGGGCAGACTGAAGCTTTCTTT. This translates into CASSHDHLGQTEAFF.

The genes are TRBV15 and TRBJ2-1, with TRBD1 matching 9 bases. This CDR3 spans 15 amino acids. V shed 4 bases and J 5 bases; nucleotides not matched to a gene: 6. CDR1 is LNHNV, CDR2 YYDKDF, per germline (reference sequence). CDR3 protein: CATSTRQGVDNEQFF. The CDR3 nucleotides are TGTGCCACCAGCACCCGACAGGGGGTGGACAATGAGCAGTTCTTC.

This clone was counted only a few times. The chain recombines TRBV10-3 with TRBJ1-2, with a weak D call TRBD1 (6 bases). The V end was cut by 5 bases, the J end by 6 bases, with 13 bases between. Germline loops: CDR1 ENHRY, CDR2 SYGVKD. This CDR3 region has 13 residues. CDR3 in amino acids: CAISTTGGDGYTF. CDR3 nucleotides: TGTGCCATCAGTACGACAGGTGGAGATGGCTACACCTTC.

The chain couples TRBV7-9 to TRBJ2-3, with 14 nucleotides matching TRBD2. The CDR3 loop spans 17 amino acids. Germline values: CDR1 SEHNR, CDR2 FQNEAQ (reference sequence). V dropped 5 bases and J dropped 2; count of bases not matched to a gene: 6. CDR3 protein: CASSLGLAGEFTDTQYF. CDR3 coding DNA: TGTGCCAGCAGCCTGGGACTAGCGGGAGAATTCACAGATACGCAGTATTTT.

In its sample, this clone was seen many times. The chain recombines TRBV5-6 with TRBJ1-2, with 8 positions matching TRBD1. The trim removed 5 bases at V and 4 bases at J, leaving 7 bases unmatched. Germline-derived CDR1 and CDR2 are SGHDT and YYEEEE. The CDR3 has 14 amino acids. In DNA, the CDR3 is TGTGCCAGCAGTCCCGGGACAGGTGTCTATGGCTACACCTTC. Protein: CASSPGTGVYGYTF.

As to this clone: Other DNA sequences in the sample encode the same CDR3. V and J are TRBV30 and TRBJ2-5; D possibly uses TRBD1 or TRBD2 (5 bases each). CDR1 is GTSNPN, CDR2 SVGIG, per germline (reference sequence). The V gene lost 1 base and the J gene lost 0 bases, with 6 bases spanning the gap. CDR3 length: 13 residues. DNA of the CDR3: TGTGCCTGGAGTGGGGGACACCAAGAGACCCAGTACTTC. It codes for CAWSGGHQETQYF.